The 25 T cell receptor beta chains presented below share a single source sample, sequenced in a study of shared clonotypes between healthy human individuals. The assay was immunoSEQ multiplex PCR, and TCRdb's table has in-frame clones only and misses some. This table has 1,400,000 or so clones, approximately 98.5% appearing once. The sequencing sample was made of naive CD4+ T cells sorted from blood. Subset described: CD45RA+ positively selected. The origin of the receptors is a young man in good health.

This chain links TRBV9 with TRBJ2-5; D assignment may be TRBD1 or TRBD2 (5 bases each). This CDR3 spans 17 amino acids. Germline CDR1 and CDR2: SGDLS and YYNGEE. V gave up 1 base and J gave up 5 bases, with 21 bases separating them. CDR3 in DNA: TGTGCCAGCAGCGTACGGCCGGAGGCAGGGAAGGGGGAGACCCAGTACTTC. It encodes CASSVRPEAGKGETQYF.

The table lists this clone with a few counts. The chain links TRBV4-3 to TRBJ2-3; TRBD2 matches 13 bases. V was pared by 1 base and J by 1 base, with 14 bases of the junction left unmatched. This CDR3 comprises 21 residues. Germline V lookup: CDR1 LGHNA, CDR2 YSLEER. The DNA of the CDR3 is TGCGCCAGCAGCCAAGCTTCTGGGACTAGCGGGACCCGCGTCCGCACAGATACGCAGTATTTT. Translation: CASSQASGTSGTRVRTDTQYF.

The rearrangement joins TRBV6-6 to TRBJ1-2; a possible D gene is TRBD1 (6 bases). The V end was cut by 7 bases, the J end by 6 bases, with 15 bases between. This CDR3 region has 13 residues. Looked up from germline, CDR1 is MNHNY and CDR2 is SVGAGI (reference sequence). The CDR3 sequence: CASTKQGPDGYTF. CDR3 nucleotides: TGTGCCAGCACCAAACAGGGACCCGATGGCTACACCTTC.

The V gene is TRBV28, the J gene TRBJ2-7; 10 positions agree with TRBD1. After removal of 2 bases from V and 5 bases from J, the junction contained 9 bases not matched to a gene. The CDR3 length is 16 residues. Germline CDR1 and CDR2: MDHEN and SYDVKM. DNA for the CDR3: TGTGCCAGCAGTTTAATTGGGACAGGGGTCTTGAACGAGCAGTACTTC. This codes for CASSLIGTGVLNEQYF.

This CDR3 reads CASSLLPVGDTGELFF. In nucleotides, the CDR3 is TGTGCCAGCAGCTTGCTTCCCGTAGGGGACACCGGGGAGCTGTTTTTT. V gene TRBV5-4 combines with J gene TRBJ2-2; D perhaps matches TRBD1 (5 bases). CDR1 and CDR2 (germline): SGHNT, YYREEE (reference sequence). Between the trimmed V and J ends, which lost 1 base and 3 bases, there was a span of 13 bases. The CDR3 is made up of 16 amino acids. Full variable domain (remainder filled in from reference TRBV5-4 and TRBJ2-2): ETGVTQSPTHLIKTRGQQVTLRCSSQSGHNTVSWYQQALGQGPQFIFQYYREEENGRGNFPPRFSGLQFPNYSSELNVNALELDDSALYLCASSLLPVGDTGELFFGEGSRLTVL.

The V and J genes are TRBV7-6 and TRBJ2-2; no definite D call. This CDR3 is 14 amino acids long. Germline CDR1 reads SGHVS; CDR2 reads FNYEAQ. Trimming took 1 base from V and 5 from J, leaving 8 bases between them. CDR3: CASSLVGMTGELFF. The DNA for the CDR3 is TGTGCCAGCAGCTTAGTTGGAATGACCGGGGAGCTGTTTTTT. The variable domain in full, completed from reference TRBV7-6 and TRBJ2-2, reads GAGVSQSPRYKVTKRGQDVALRCDPISGHVSLYWYRQALGQGPEFLTYFNYEAQQDKSGLPNDRFSAERPEGSISTLTIQRTEQRDSAMYRCASSLVGMTGELFFGEGSRLTVL.

The chain joins TRBV5-1 to TRBJ2-1; D is undetermined. The germline V gene encodes CDR1 SGHRS and CDR2 YFSETQ. The CDR3 extends over 14 amino acids. Trimming stripped 0 bases from V and 5 bases from J, with 9 bases between. CDR3 protein: CASSLAAQNNEQFF. The CDR3 DNA reads TGCGCCAGCAGCTTGGCGGCTCAAAACAATGAGCAGTTCTTC.

The chain is built from TRBV30 and TRBJ2-2; 8 bases line up with TRBD1. V lost 4 bases and J lost 3; bases outside the gene matches: 7. Germline V lookup: CDR1 GTSNPN, CDR2 SVGIG (reference sequence). The CDR3 spans 15 residues. The CDR3 nucleotides read TGTGCCTGGATCCTTGGGACAGGCTACACCGGGGAGCTGTTTTTT. Amino acid sequence: CAWILGTGYTGELFF.

The chain combines TRBV6-1 with TRBJ1-1; D perhaps matches TRBD1 (6 bases). Germline V lookup: CDR1 MNHNS, CDR2 SASEGT. V dropped 5 bases and J dropped 2 bases, with 12 bases sitting between them. CDR3 length equals 14 residues. CDR3 sequence (DNA): TGTGCCAGCAGTAGGACCGGGACAAACACTGAAGCTTTCTTT. Translated, it gives CASSRTGTNTEAFF.

The chain is built from TRBV6-1 and TRBJ2-1; perhaps D is TRBD1 or TRBD2 (5 bases each). The V end was cut by 6 bases, the J end by 5 bases, with 14 bases between. The CDR3 is made up of 14 amino acids. Germline V gives CDR1 MNHNS, CDR2 SASEGT. The CDR3 here is CASRARETNNEQFF. CDR3 sequence (DNA): TGTGCCAGCAGGGCCAGGGAGACTAACAATGAGCAGTTCTTC.

This chain connects TRBV2 to TRBJ2-1; D is unresolved. V lost 2 bases and J 0 bases, leaving 14 bases between the germline ends. The CDR3 length is 17 residues. Germline V gene lookup returns CDR1 SNHLY and CDR2 FYNNEI. The CDR3 protein is CASSESSRSLSYNEQFF. The CDR3 DNA sequence: TGTGCCAGCAGTGAAAGTTCGAGGTCCCTCTCCTACAATGAGCAGTTCTTC.

This rearrangement joins TRBV9 to TRBJ1-5; D might be TRBD1 (6 bases). Per the germline V gene, CDR1 is SGDLS and CDR2 is YYNGEE. Deletions cut 0 bases from V and 6 bases from J, with 10 bases between. The CDR3 sequence is 14 residues long. The CDR3, as DNA: TGTGCCAGCAGCGTAGGACAGGTGGGTCAGCCCCAGCATTTT. The encoded protein is CASSVGQVGQPQHF.

This chain links TRBV6-1 with TRBJ2-5; 9 positions agree with TRBD2. Germline V CDR1 and CDR2: MNHNS, SASEGT. V shed 2 bases and J 4 bases; nucleotides not matched to a gene: 11. The length of the CDR3 is 17 residues. The CDR3 DNA reads TGTGCCAGCAGTGAAAGGTGGGCTAGCGGGATCACAGAGACCCAGTACTTC. Its translation: CASSERWASGITETQYF.

The rearrangement uses TRBV7-2 and TRBJ1-1; D may be TRBD1 (5 bases). This CDR3 has 13 residues. Germline CDR1 reads SGHTA; CDR2 reads FQGNSA. With 2 bases removed from V and 8 bases from J, the gap between germline ends came to 12 bases. The CDR3 coding sequence is TGTGCCAGCAGCTTATATTCGCAGGGCGAAGCTTTCTTT. It is translated as CASSLYSQGEAFF.

The chain has TRBV2 and TRBJ2-7, with TRBD1 as a possible D gene (5 bases). The CDR3 has 14 residues. Germline lookup yields CDR1 SNHLY and CDR2 FYNNEI. Between the trimmed V and J ends, which lost 3 bases and 4 bases, there was a span of 13 bases. The CDR3 spells CASSEGRVVYEQYF. In DNA form, the CDR3 reads TGTGCCAGCAGTGAGGGCAGGGTGGTATACGAGCAGTACTTC.

The chain uses TRBV5-1 and TRBJ2-1, with D possibly being TRBD1 (6 bases). V was clipped by 1 base and J by 4 bases, with 21 bases between them. CDR1 SGHRS and CDR2 YFSETQ come from the germline V gene. The CDR3 length is 18 residues. This chain's CDR3 is CASSLYGQLPKTYNEQFF. The CDR3 DNA sequence: TGCGCCAGCAGCTTGTACGGACAGTTGCCCAAAACTTACAATGAGCAGTTCTTC.

The chain links TRBV11-2 to TRBJ2-7; TRBD1 matches at 7 bases. Germline trimming cut 0 bases from V and 7 bases from J; bases unmatched to any gene: 12. The CDR3 sequence is 16 residues long. CDR1 is SGHAT and CDR2 is FQNNGV in the germline V gene. DNA of the CDR3: TGTGCCAGCAGCTTAGATAGAACAGGGGTTACGGGTGAGCAGTACTTC. Its protein is CASSLDRTGVTGEQYF.

The chain recombines TRBV2 with TRBJ1-4; no definite D call. CDR3 length: 13 amino acids. The germline V and J ends were trimmed by 7 bases and 7 bases, with 13 bases remaining between them. Germline assignment: CDR1 SNHLY and CDR2 FYNNEI. CDR3 in amino acids: CASNAASSEKLFF. The CDR3 DNA is TGTGCCAGCAACGCAGCCTCTTCTGAAAAACTGTTTTTT.

The chain recombines TRBV28 with TRBJ2-7; possibly TRBD1 or TRBD2 for D (5 bases each). V lost 5 bases and J 3 bases, leaving 17 bases between the germline ends. This CDR3 has 15 residues. Per the germline V gene, CDR1 is MDHEN and CDR2 is SYDVKM. CDR3 in amino acids: CASSLGVRGFYEQYF. The CDR3 DNA sequence: TGTGCCAGCAGTCTGGGAGTTAGGGGATTCTACGAGCAGTACTTC.

This sequence joins TRBV2 and TRBJ1-2, with unresolved D. CDR1 is SNHLY and CDR2 is FYNNEI in the germline V gene. V was clipped by 6 bases and J by 7 bases, with 15 bases between them. The length of the CDR3 is 13 residues. This CDR3 is CASSEGGPLGYTF. CDR3 DNA: TGTGCCAGCAGCGAGGGAGGGCCCCTTGGCTACACCTTC.

The V and J genes are TRBV7-9 and TRBJ2-2; D remains ambiguous. The V and J ends lost 5 bases and 6 bases respectively, with 13 bases between them. In germline, CDR1 is SEHNR, CDR2 FQNEAQ (reference sequence). CDR3 length: 14 amino acids. This CDR3 reads CASSQVGPPGELFF. The CDR3 DNA reads as TGTGCCAGCAGCCAAGTAGGACCGCCCGGGGAGCTGTTTTTT.

This rearrangement joins TRBV6-6 to TRBJ2-1; TRBD1 might be the D (5 bases). CDR3 length equals 15 residues. Germline assignment: CDR1 MNHNY and CDR2 SVGAGI (reference sequence). The V gene lost 2 bases and the J gene lost 4 bases, with 12 bases spanning the gap. In nucleotides, the CDR3 is TGTGCCAGCAGTTACCCCCCCCCAGGGTACAATGAGCAGTTCTTC. Amino acid sequence: CASSYPPPGYNEQFF.

Regarding this clone: The sample has other DNA sequences that encode this CDR3 too. The chain is built from TRBV27 and TRBJ2-2; D possibly corresponds to TRBD2 (6 bases). Germline V gene data show CDR1 as MNHEY and CDR2 as SMNVEV (reference sequence). V was cut by 2 bases and J by 5 bases, with 6 bases left in between. The CDR3 totals 13 residues. In DNA, the CDR3 is TGTGCCAGCAGTTTAGCGGGGACCGGGGAGCTGTTTTTT. It encodes CASSLAGTGELFF.

This clone has just one count. The genes are TRBV30 and TRBJ2-7; tentatively, D is TRBD2 (5 bases). This CDR3 is 12 amino acids long. The V end was cut by 3 bases, the J end by 6 bases, with 12 bases between. CDR1 is GTSNPN and CDR2 is SVGIG in the germline V gene (reference sequence). The CDR3 coding sequence is TGTGCCTGGAGAAGTCTAGCCTCCGAGCAGTACTTC. Its protein is CAWRSLASEQYF.

CDR3 in DNA: TGTGCCAGCAGTATTGACAGGGCAAACACTGAAGCTTTCTTT. Translated, it gives CASSIDRANTEAFF. The chain has TRBV2 and TRBJ1-1; 7 bases match TRBD1. The CDR3 totals 14 residues. In germline, CDR1 is SNHLY, CDR2 FYNNEI. V dropped 5 bases and J dropped 2; count of bases not matched to a gene: 5.